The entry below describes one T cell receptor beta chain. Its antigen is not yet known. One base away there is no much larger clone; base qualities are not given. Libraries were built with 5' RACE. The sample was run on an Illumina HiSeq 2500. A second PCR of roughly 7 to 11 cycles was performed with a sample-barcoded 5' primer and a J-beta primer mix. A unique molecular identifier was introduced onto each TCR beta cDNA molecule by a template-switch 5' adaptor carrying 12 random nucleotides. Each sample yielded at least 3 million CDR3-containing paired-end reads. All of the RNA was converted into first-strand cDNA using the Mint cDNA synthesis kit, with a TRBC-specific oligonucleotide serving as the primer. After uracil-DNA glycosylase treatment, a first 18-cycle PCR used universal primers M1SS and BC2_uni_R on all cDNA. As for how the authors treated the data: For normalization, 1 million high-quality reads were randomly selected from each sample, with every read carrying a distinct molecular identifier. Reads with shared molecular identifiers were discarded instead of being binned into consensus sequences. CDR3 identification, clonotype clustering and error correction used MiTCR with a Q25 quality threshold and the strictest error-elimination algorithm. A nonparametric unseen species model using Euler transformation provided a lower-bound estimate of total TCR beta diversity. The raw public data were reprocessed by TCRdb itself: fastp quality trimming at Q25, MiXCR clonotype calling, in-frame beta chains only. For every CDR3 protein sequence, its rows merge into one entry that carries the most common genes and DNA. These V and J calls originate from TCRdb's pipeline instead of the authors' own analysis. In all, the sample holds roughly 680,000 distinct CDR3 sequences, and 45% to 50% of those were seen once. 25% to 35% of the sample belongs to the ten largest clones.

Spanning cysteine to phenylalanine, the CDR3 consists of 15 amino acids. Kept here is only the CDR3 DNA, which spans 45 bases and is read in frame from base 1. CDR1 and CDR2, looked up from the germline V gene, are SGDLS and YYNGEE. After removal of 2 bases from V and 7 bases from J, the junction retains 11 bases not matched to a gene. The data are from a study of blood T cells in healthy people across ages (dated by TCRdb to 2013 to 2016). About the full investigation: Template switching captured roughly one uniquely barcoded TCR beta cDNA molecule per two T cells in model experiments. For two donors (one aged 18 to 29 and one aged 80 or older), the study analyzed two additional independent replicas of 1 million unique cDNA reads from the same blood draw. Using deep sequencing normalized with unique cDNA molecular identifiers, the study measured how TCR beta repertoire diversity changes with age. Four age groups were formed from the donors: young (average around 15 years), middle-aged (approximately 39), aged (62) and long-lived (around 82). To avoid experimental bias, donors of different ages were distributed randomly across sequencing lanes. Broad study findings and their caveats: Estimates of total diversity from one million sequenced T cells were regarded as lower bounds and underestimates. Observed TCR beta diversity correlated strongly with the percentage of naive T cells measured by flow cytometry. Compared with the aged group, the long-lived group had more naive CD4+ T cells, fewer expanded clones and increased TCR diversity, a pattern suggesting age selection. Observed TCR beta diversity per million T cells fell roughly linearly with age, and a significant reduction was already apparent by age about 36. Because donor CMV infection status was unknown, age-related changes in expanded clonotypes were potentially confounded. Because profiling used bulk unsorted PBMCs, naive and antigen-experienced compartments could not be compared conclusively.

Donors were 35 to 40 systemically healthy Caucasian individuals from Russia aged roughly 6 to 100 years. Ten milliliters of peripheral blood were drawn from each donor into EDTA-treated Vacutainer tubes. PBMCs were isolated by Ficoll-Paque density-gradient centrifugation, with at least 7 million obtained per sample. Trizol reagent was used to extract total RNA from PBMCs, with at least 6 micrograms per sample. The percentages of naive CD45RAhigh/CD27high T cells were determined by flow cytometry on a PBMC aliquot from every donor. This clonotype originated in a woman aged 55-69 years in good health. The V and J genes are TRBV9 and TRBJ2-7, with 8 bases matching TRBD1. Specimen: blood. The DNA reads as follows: TGTGCCAGCAGCGTTCAGGGGGCGTCAAGGGGGGAGCAGTACTTC. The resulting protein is CASSVQGASRGEQYF. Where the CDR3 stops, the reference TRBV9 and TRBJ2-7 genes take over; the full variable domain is DSGVTQTPKHLITATGQRVTLRCSPRSGDLSVYWYQQSLDQGLQFLIQYYNGEERAKGNILERFSAQQFPDLHSELNLSSLELGDSALYFCASSVQGASRGEQYFGPGTRLTVT.